This T cell receptor beta chain comes out of a study of blood T cell repertoires in COVID-19. About the research overall: Spain, Italy and the United States supplied samples that represented acute and convalescent COVID-19. T cells, B-cell-depleted T cells, or PBMCs provided the cDNA or gDNA that served as material.

Authors' methods: Amplifying reference gene primers gave estimates of nucleated cell counts. TCRdb keeps only in-frame clones here, not all; method: immunoSEQ multiplex PCR. For V, J and clone size, that table is used; D and trimming come from the DNA. The table lists 200,000 or so clones, roughly 88% of them singletons. CDR3 length: 13 residues. Germline-derived CDR1 and CDR2 are SGHAT and FQNNGV. The germline V and J ends were trimmed by 5 bases and 0 bases, with 4 bases remaining between them. The TCR sequence derives from a woman between 40 and 55 years old who had recovered from COVID-19. Sequences were obtained from peripheral blood. The chain joins TRBV11-2 to TRBJ2-2, with D unclear. The DNA of the CDR3 is TGTGCCAGCAGCCCAACGAACACCGGGGAGCTGTTTTTT. This codes for CASSPTNTGELFF.